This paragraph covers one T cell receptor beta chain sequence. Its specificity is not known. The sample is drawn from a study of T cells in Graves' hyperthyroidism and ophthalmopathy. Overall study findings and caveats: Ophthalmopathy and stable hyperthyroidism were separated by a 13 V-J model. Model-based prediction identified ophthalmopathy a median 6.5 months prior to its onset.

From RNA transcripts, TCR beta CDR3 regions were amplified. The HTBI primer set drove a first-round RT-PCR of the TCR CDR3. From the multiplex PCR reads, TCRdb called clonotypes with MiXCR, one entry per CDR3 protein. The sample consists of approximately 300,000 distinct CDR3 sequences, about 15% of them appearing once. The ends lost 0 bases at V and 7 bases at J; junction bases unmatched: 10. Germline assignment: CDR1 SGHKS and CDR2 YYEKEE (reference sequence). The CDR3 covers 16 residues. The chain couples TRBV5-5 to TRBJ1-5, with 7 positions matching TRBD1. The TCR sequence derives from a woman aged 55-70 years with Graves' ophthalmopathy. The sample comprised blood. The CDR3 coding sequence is TGTGCCAGCAGCTTGGCGGCAGGGGGGTCCCCGCAGCCCCAGCATTTT. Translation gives CASSLAAGGSPQPQHF.